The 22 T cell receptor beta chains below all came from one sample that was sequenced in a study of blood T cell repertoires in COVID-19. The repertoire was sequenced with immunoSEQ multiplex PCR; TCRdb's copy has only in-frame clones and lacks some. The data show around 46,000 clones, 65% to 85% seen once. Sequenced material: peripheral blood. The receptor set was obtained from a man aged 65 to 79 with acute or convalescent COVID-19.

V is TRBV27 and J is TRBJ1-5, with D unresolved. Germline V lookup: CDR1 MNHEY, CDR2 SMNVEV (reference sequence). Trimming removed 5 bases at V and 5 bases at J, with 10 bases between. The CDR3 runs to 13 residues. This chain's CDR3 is CASSGGADQPQHF. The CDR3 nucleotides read TGTGCCAGCAGTGGAGGTGCCGATCAGCCCCAGCATTTT.

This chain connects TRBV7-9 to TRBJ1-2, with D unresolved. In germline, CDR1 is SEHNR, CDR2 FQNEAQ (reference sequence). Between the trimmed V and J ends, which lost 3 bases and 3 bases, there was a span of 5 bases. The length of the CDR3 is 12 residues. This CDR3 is CASSFIDYGYTF. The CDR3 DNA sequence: TGTGCCAGCAGCTTTATCGACTATGGCTACACCTTC.

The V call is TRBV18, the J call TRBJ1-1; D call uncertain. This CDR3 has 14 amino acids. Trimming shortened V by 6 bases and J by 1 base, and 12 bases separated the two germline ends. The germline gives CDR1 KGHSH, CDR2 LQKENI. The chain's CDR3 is CASSLTGRNTEAFF. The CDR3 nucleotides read TGTGCCAGCTCCCTGACTGGGAGGAACACTGAAGCTTTCTTT.

The CDR3 DNA is TGTGCCTGGACTTCCTTCCCTGGGGGGACTCAGGAAACCGGGGAGCTGTTTTTT. Translated, it gives CAWTSFPGGTQETGELFF. The chain joins TRBV30 to TRBJ2-2; the D gene is possibly TRBD2 (6 bases). With 4 bases removed from V and 5 bases from J, the gap between germline ends came to 26 bases. This CDR3 is built from 18 residues. Germline V gene data show CDR1 as GTSNPN and CDR2 as SVGIG (reference sequence).

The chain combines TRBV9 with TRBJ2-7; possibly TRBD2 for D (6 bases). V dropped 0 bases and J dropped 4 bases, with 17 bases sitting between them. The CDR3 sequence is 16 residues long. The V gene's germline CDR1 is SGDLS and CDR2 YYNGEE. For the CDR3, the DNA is TGTGCCAGCAGCGTAGACGCCGGGACTGGAAATTACGAGCAGTACTTC. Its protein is CASSVDAGTGNYEQYF.

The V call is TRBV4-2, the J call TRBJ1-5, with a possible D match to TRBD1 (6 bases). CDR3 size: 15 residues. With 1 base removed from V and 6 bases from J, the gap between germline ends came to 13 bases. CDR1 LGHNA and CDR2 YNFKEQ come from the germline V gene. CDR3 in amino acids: CASSQAGGAAQPQHF. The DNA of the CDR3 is TGTGCCAGCAGCCAAGCGGGGGGCGCCGCTCAGCCCCAGCATTTT.

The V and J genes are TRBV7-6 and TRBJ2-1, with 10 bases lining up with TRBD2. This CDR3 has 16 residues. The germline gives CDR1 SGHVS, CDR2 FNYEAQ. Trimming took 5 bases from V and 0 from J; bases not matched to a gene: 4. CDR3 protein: CASSAPSGSSYNEQFF. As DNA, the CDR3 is TGTGCCAGCAGCGCGCCTAGCGGGAGCTCCTACAATGAGCAGTTCTTC.

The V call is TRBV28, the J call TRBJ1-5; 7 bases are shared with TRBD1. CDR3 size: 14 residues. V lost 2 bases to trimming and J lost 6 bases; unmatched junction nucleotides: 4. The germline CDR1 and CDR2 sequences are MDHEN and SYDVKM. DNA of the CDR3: TGTGCCAGCAGTTTACCCCAGGGGGGTCAGCCCCAGCATTTT. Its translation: CASSLPQGGQPQHF.

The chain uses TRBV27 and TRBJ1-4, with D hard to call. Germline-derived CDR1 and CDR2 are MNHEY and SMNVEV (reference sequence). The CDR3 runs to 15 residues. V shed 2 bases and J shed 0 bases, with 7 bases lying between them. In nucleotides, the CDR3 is TGTGCCAGCAGTTTACAGGCTGCAACTAATGAAAAACTGTTTTTT. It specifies CASSLQAATNEKLFF.

The CDR3 protein is CASSVLTSGSEVNEQFF. CDR3 nucleotides: TGTGCCAGCAGTGTCCTGACTAGCGGGAGTGAGGTAAATGAGCAGTTCTTC. The J gene is TRBJ2-1, the V gene TRBV27; 12 bases align to TRBD2. The V and J ends lost 5 bases and 7 bases, in that order; junction bases with no gene match: 12. This CDR3 contains 17 residues. Germline values: CDR1 MNHEY, CDR2 SMNVEV (reference sequence).

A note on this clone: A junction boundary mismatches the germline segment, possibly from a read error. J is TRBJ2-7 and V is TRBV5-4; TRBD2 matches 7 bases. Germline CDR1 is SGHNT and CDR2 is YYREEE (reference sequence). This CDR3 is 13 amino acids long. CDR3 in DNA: TGTGCCAGCAGCCACACTTCGGGATCACGGGAGGTCTTC. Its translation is CASSHTSGSREVF.

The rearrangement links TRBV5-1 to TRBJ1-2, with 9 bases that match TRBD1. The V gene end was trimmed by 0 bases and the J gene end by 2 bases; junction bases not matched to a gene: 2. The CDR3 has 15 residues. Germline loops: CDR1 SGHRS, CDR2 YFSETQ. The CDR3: CASSLGGQGNYGYTF. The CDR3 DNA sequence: TGCGCCAGCAGCTTGGGTGGACAGGGGAACTATGGCTACACCTTC.

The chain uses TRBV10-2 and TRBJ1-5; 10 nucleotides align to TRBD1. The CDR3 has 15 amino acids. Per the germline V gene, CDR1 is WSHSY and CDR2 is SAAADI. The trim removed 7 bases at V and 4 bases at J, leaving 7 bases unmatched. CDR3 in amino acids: CASIPGTGANQPQHF. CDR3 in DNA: TGCGCCAGCATTCCCGGGACAGGGGCAAATCAGCCCCAGCATTTT.

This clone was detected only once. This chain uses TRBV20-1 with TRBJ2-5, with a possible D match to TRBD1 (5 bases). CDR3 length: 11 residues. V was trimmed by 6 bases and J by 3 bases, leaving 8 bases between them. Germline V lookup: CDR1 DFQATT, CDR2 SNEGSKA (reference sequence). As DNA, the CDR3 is TGCAGTGCCCCGACAGAAGAGACCCAGTACTTC. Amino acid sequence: CSAPTEETQYF.

This CDR3 reads CASTEQGFNEQYF. The CDR3 DNA sequence: TGTGCCAGCACGGAACAGGGGTTCAACGAGCAGTACTTC. The chain couples TRBV6-5 to TRBJ2-7; 7 bases agree with TRBD1. Trimming at V came to 7 bases and at J to 5 bases, leaving 8 bases not matched to a gene. There are 13 residues in the CDR3. Germline V lookup: CDR1 MNHEY, CDR2 SVGAGI.

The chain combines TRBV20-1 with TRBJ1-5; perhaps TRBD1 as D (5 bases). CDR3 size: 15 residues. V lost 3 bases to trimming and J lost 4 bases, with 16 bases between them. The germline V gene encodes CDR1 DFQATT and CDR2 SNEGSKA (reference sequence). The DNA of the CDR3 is TGCAGTGCTAGTGCCCGGGACTCACTTAATCAGCCCCAGCATTTT. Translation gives CSASARDSLNQPQHF.

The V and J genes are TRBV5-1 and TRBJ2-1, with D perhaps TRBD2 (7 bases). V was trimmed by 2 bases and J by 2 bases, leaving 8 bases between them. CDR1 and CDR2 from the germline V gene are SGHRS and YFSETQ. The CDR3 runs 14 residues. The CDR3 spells CASSLGGAYNEQFF. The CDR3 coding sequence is TGCGCCAGCAGCTTAGGGGGGGCCTACAATGAGCAGTTCTTC.

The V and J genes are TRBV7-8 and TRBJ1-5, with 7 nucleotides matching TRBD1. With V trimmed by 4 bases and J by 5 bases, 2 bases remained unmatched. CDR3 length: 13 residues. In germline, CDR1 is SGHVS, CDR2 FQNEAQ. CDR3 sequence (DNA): TGTGCCAGCAGCTATACAGGGGATCAGCCCCAGCATTTT. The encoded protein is CASSYTGDQPQHF.

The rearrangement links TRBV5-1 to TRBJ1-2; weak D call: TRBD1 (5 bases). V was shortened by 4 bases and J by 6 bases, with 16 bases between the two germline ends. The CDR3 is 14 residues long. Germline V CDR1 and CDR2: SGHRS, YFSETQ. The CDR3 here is CASSVVDIGDGYTF. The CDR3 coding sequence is TGCGCCAGCAGCGTGGTGGACATAGGTGATGGCTACACCTTC.

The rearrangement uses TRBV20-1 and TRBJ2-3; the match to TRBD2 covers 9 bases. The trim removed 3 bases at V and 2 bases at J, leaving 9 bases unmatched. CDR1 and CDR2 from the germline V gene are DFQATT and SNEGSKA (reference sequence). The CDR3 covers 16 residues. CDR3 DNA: TGCAGTGCTAGTTGGAGCGGGGGGAAATACACAGATACGCAGTATTTT. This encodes CSASWSGGKYTDTQYF.

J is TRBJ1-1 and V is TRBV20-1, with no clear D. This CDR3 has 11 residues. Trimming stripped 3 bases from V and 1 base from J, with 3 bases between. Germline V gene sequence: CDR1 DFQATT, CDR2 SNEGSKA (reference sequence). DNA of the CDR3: TGCAGTGCTAGCCAGAACACTGAAGCTTTCTTT. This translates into CSASQNTEAFF.

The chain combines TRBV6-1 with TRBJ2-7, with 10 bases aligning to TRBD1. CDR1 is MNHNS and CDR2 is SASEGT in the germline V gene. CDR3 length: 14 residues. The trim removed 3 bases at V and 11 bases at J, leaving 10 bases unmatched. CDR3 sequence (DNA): TGTGCCAGCAGTGAGACAGGGGGCCTGGGGTCAAAGTACTTC. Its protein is CASSETGGLGSKYF.